This T cell receptor beta chain stems from a study of blood T cell repertoires in COVID-19 (dated by TCRdb to the early 2020s). In the study overall: Samples covering the acute and convalescent phases of COVID-19 were provided by collaborators in the United States, Italy and Spain. The material from the prospective study consisted of cDNA or gDNA derived from T cells, B-cell-depleted T cells, or PBMCs. The dataset comprised deeply sampled blood TCRbeta repertoires from subjects exposed to, actively infected with, or recovered from COVID-19. The repertoires were made available in a free public database intended to serve as a resource for research on the immune response to SARS-CoV-2. The samples were drawn from the first 160 participants of the ongoing ImmuneRACE study and from some 1,300 subjects provided by 6 global collaborators. The sample metadata nearly always contained a de-identified subject ID, COVID-19 status, age in years and sex. Where HLA class I and class II types were available, the types were taken from metadata supplied by the sample provider, not from assay-based typing. Study-wide conclusions, independent of this receptor: How much clinical and demographic metadata was included differed by source and by participant, and the metadata was provided uncurated.

TCRbeta CDR3 regions were amplified from genomic DNA using the immunoSEQ Assay, a bias-controlled multiplex PCR. The original methods were these. The number of nucleated cells in each sample was estimated from the amplification of reference gene primers within the assay. To quantify the absolute abundance of each unique TCRbeta CDR3 rearrangement, sequence reads were collapsed and filtered. For each sample, productive Simpson clonality was calculated as the square root of Simpson's diversity index across productive rearrangements. TCRdb provides this immuneACCESS table in a form limited to in-frame rearrangements. Some clones are lacking; in checked studies, under half of them reflect an unresolved V gene, and why the rest are absent is not known. The V and J calls and the clone size are those of that table, but D and trimming were determined from the DNA. This sample lists about 240,000 clones; more than 75% were detected once. The biggest ten clones account for 3% of the sample.

A second Seattle source provided samples from volunteer blood donors who had recovered from COVID-19. Whole blood was collected in K2EDTA tubes by collaborating institutions according to the institutions' own protocols. For TCRbeta analysis, collaborator samples were shipped as frozen whole blood, as isolated PBMCs, or as DNA extracted from either sample type. In the case of this clone: Its specific antigen is unknown. Within one base of it there is no much larger clone, and no base qualities were kept.

The junction shows trimming of 8 bases on V and 6 bases on J, plus 29 bases between the germline ends. Sequences SGHVS (CDR1) and FNYEAQ (CDR2) are obtained from the germline V gene. The CDR3 measures 17 amino acids from cysteine to phenylalanine. Left in the record is the CDR3 DNA by itself, 51 bases read in frame from the first base. The TCR sequence derives from a woman aged 30 to 39 who had recovered from COVID-19. The receptor chain draws on TRBV7-6 and TRBJ2-7, and TRBD1 may be the D gene, going by 5 matching bases. The source material was peripheral blood. CDR3 protein: CASEPLRVGQLRSEQYF. The base sequence is TGTGCCAGCGAACCCCTTAGGGTAGGACAACTCAGAAGCGAGCAGTACTTC.